Many counts were recorded for the clone carrying this T cell receptor (beta chain). Antigen unknown. The authors built TCR beta libraries using iRepertoire HTBI primers and Arm-PCR of CDR3 regions. TCRdb used MiXCR to reprocess the multiplex PCR reads, holding one entry per CDR3 protein. This sample carries about 530,000 distinct CDR3 sequences, approximately 16% of them seen once, and the ten largest clones take around 25%. The data belong to a study of regulatory T cells in long-lasting Graves disease. Study results and limitations: Patients with persistent disease shared 2,741 public clonotypes, outpacing the 966 shared by new patients. There was favoring of TRBV28, TRBJ1-2 and TRBJ2-5 in persistent disease.

Trimming pared 1 base from V and 1 base from J, leaving 11 bases between. The CDR3 spans 15 residues. Germline V gene sequence: CDR1 SEHNR, CDR2 FQNEAQ (reference sequence). Time point indicated: newly diagnosed GD, antithyroid drugs for less than 3 months. Following extraction of RNA from PBMCs, that RNA was used to make the TCR library. These data are also associated with another study on T cells in Graves' hyperthyroidism and ophthalmopathy. That paper states: The definition of stable Graves' hyperthyroidism was no ophthalmopathy progression within 18 months. The primer set for the first-round RT-PCR of the TCR CDR3 was HTBI.

The V and J genes are TRBV7-9 and TRBJ2-7; weak D call: TRBD1 (6 bases). Source: peripheral blood mononuclear cells (PBMCs), taken at new diagnosis, from a patient treated with antithyroid drugs. This TCR derives from a woman aged 40 to 65 with Graves disease. The CDR3 reads CASSLEAGASYEQYF. As DNA, the CDR3 is TGTGCCAGCAGCTTAGAGGCAGGGGCATCCTACGAGCAGTACTTC. Filled out from reference TRBV7-9 and TRBJ2-7, the complete variable domain reads DTGVSQNPRHKITKRGQNVTFRCDPISEHNRLYWYRQTLGQGPEFLTYFQNEAQLEKSRLLSDRFSAERPKGSFSTLEIQRTEQGDSAMYLCASSLEAGASYEQYFGPGTRLTVT.